The entry below describes one T cell receptor (beta chain). The length of the CDR3 is 17 residues. The data stem from a study of shared clonotypes between healthy human individuals. The table came from immunoSEQ multiplex PCR; TCRdb's copy has only in-frame clones and leaves some out. This sample carries hundreds of thousands of clones, almost 97% of them seen once, and the ten largest clones take about 0.054%. The chain combines TRBV21-1 with TRBJ2-7; the D call TRBD1 from the table was never checked on the DNA. TRBV21-1 is shown as a pseudogene. The sequenced sample consisted of naive CD4+ T cells sorted from blood. The subset here: CD45RA+ positively selected. This clonotype was sampled from a woman aged 25-40 years in good health. The CDR3 spells CASSKVWGAVTPYEQYF. The CDR3 nucleotides read TGTGCCAGCAGCAAAGTTTGGGGCGCAGTAACCCCCTACGAGCAGTACTTC.